Presented here are 26 T cell receptor beta chains from one specimen sequenced in a study of blood T cell repertoires in COVID-19. The table came from immunoSEQ multiplex PCR; TCRdb's copy has only in-frame clones and leaves some out. The data contain about 85,000 clones, approximately 80% of them singletons. Material: peripheral blood. These TCRs come from a man between 65 and 80 years old with acute or convalescent COVID-19.

A single count supports this clone. The junction departs from the called germline gene at one end, perhaps through a read error. V is TRBV2 and J is TRBJ1-2; 8 bases are shared with TRBD1. Germline V CDR1 and CDR2: SNHLY, FYNNEI. There are 14 residues in the CDR3. CDR3 nucleotides: TGTGCCAGCAGCGAAGACAGGGGCAACTATGGCTACACCTTC. Translation gives CASSEDRGNYGYTF.

This clone was seen once. The chain uses TRBV19 and TRBJ2-1; possibly TRBD1 for D (5 bases). In germline, CDR1 is LNHDA, CDR2 SQIVND (reference sequence). The CDR3 runs 13 residues. V was cut by 3 bases and J by 9 bases, with 12 bases left in between. In DNA form, the CDR3 reads TGTGCCAGTAGTATTAACGGCCAGGGTGAGCAGTTCTTC. Protein: CASSINGQGEQFF.

As for this clone: Germline is not matched at one junction end, which may reflect a read error. This chain joins TRBV2 and TRBJ2-1, with 9 bases aligning to TRBD1. Germline V gene lookup returns CDR1 SNHLY and CDR2 FYNNEI. The CDR3 totals 14 residues. CDR3 protein: CATSRGTGYNEQFF. In DNA form, the CDR3 reads TGTGCCACCAGTCGAGGGACAGGGTACAATGAGCAGTTCTTC. Combining the CDR3 with reference TRBV2 and TRBJ2-1 gives the whole variable domain EPEVTQTPSHQVTQMGQEVILRCVPISNHLYFYWYRQILGQKVEFLVSFYNNEISEKSEIFDDQFSVERPDGSNFTLKIRSTKLEDSAMYFCATSRGTGYNEQFFGPGTRLTVL.

The J gene is TRBJ2-4, the V gene TRBV4-1; 7 bases map to TRBD1. Germline V CDR1 and CDR2: MGHRA, YSYEKL. V trimming: 0 bases; J trimming: 0 bases; junction bases outside the gene matches: 14. The CDR3 extends over 20 amino acids. The CDR3 reads CASSQDWTGFQSLAKNIQYF. CDR3 DNA: TGCGCCAGCAGCCAAGATTGGACAGGATTCCAATCTCTAGCCAAAAACATTCAGTACTTC.

Comment on this clone: At one end the junction does not follow the germline gene, possibly because of a read error. The J gene is TRBJ1-1, the V gene TRBV5-4, with 11 bases identical to TRBD1. The CDR3 runs to 12 residues. Per the germline V gene, CDR1 is SGHNT and CDR2 is YYREEE (reference sequence). This CDR3 reads CASSPGQGARAF. The CDR3 DNA reads as TGTGCCAGCAGCCCAGGACAGGGGGCGAGGGCCTTT.

The CDR3 protein is CAWTPNRGREAFF. The CDR3 nucleotides read TGTGCCTGGACCCCTAACAGGGGGCGAGAAGCTTTCTTT. J is TRBJ1-1 and V is TRBV30, with 9 nucleotides matching TRBD1. Germline loops: CDR1 GTSNPN, CDR2 SVGIG (reference sequence). V shed 4 bases, J shed 8 bases, and the junction held 8 bases outside the gene matches. The CDR3 spans 13 residues.

The gene calls are TRBV5-4 and TRBJ1-4; 7 bases are shared with TRBD1. CDR1 and CDR2 from the germline V gene are SGHNT and YYREEE (reference sequence). The CDR3 has 15 residues. V lost 3 bases, J lost 8 bases, and 10 bases stayed unmatched. The CDR3 sequence: CASSSSAGGGEKLFF. The CDR3, as DNA: TGTGCCAGCAGCTCCTCGGCAGGGGGAGGAGAAAAACTGTTTTTT. Drawing the rest from reference TRBV5-4 and TRBJ1-4, the complete variable domain is ETGVTQSPTHLIKTRGQQVTLRCSSQSGHNTVSWYQQALGQGPQFIFQYYREEENGRGNFPPRFSGLQFPNYSSELNVNALELDDSALYLCASSSSAGGGEKLFFGSGTQLSVL.

V usage is TRBV4-1 and J usage is TRBJ1-4; weak D call: TRBD1 (6 bases). CDR1 and CDR2 from the germline V gene are MGHRA and YSYEKL. Trimming left V 4 bases short and J 6 bases short, with 15 bases between. The CDR3 is 15 amino acids. The CDR3 is CASSPQQGNDEKLFF. In nucleotides, the CDR3 is TGCGCCAGCAGCCCTCAACAGGGTAACGATGAAAAACTGTTTTTT.

This clone was recorded once. The rearrangement links TRBV24-1 to TRBJ2-3; a weak D match, TRBD1 (5 bases). From germline, CDR1 is KGHDR and CDR2 SFDVKD. This CDR3 region has 15 residues. The ends were cut back, 4 bases at V and 2 bases at J, with 12 bases in the middle. The chain's CDR3 is CATSDRQKYTDTQYF. In nucleotides, the CDR3 is TGTGCCACCAGTGACCGACAGAAATACACAGATACGCAGTATTTT.

The chain has TRBV19 and TRBJ1-6, with 9 bases aligning to TRBD1. Germline V CDR1 and CDR2: LNHDA, SQIVND (reference sequence). V shed 2 bases, J shed 9 bases, and the junction held 8 bases outside the gene matches. The CDR3 runs to 16 residues. The CDR3 here is CASSIMGTGGSSPLHF. The CDR3 DNA sequence: TGTGCCAGTAGTATAATGGGCACAGGGGGCAGTTCACCCCTCCACTTT.

The chain has TRBV7-3 and TRBJ2-3; weak D call: TRBD2 (6 bases). The CDR3 is 15 residues long. CDR1 is SGHTA and CDR2 is FQGTGA in the germline V gene. V lost 2 bases, J lost 2 bases, and 11 bases lay in between. The CDR3 here is CASSLGSGPTDTQYF. CDR3 nucleotide sequence: TGTGCCAGCAGCTTAGGTAGCGGACCCACAGATACGCAGTATTTT.

The rearrangement joins TRBV7-3 to TRBJ2-2; 9 bases align to TRBD1. The length of the CDR3 is 15 residues. With 2 bases clipped from V and 7 bases from J, the junction kept 5 bases outside the gene matches. Germline values: CDR1 SGHTA, CDR2 FQGTGA. CDR3 protein: CASSLAGTGIGELFF. The CDR3, as DNA: TGTGCCAGCAGCTTAGCCGGGACAGGGATCGGGGAGCTGTTTTTT.

This clone was seen a single time. This chain joins TRBV14 and TRBJ1-2; no reliable D call. Looked up from germline, CDR1 is SGHDN and CDR2 is FVKESK. This CDR3 has 14 residues. Trimming left V 4 bases short and J 2 bases short, with 11 bases between. Here the CDR3 reads CASSLGPSNYGYTF. The CDR3 nucleotides are TGTGCCAGCAGCCTTGGGCCAAGCAACTATGGCTACACCTTC.

This clone occurred once. V usage is TRBV10-3 and J usage is TRBJ2-3; 9 bases map to TRBD2. The CDR3 consists of 14 residues. The germline V gene has CDR1 ENHRY and CDR2 SYGVKD. Trimming at V came to 2 bases and at J to 4 bases, leaving 1 base not matched to a gene. This CDR3 is CAISEGLASDTQYF. CDR3 DNA: TGTGCCATCAGTGAGGGACTAGCGTCAGATACGCAGTATTTT.

This CDR3 reads CASSPWTGLNGYTF. The CDR3 coding sequence is TGTGCCAGCAGTCCCTGGACAGGGCTGAATGGCTACACCTTC. V gene TRBV28 combines with J gene TRBJ1-2; 8 nucleotides align to TRBD1. CDR3 size: 14 residues. V lost 5 bases, J lost 6 bases, and 8 bases stayed unmatched. Germline values: CDR1 MDHEN, CDR2 SYDVKM.

The V and J genes are TRBV10-3 and TRBJ1-1, with D perhaps TRBD1 (6 bases). V dropped 3 bases and J dropped 5 bases, with 16 bases sitting between them. There are 15 residues in the CDR3. Germline V gene data show CDR1 as ENHRY and CDR2 as SYGVKD. This CDR3 reads CAISESSGHLTEAFF. CDR3 DNA sequence: TGTGCCATCAGTGAATCTTCGGGACATTTGACTGAAGCTTTCTTT.

V usage is TRBV11-2 and J usage is TRBJ2-7, with TRBD1 matching over 9 bases. From germline, CDR1 is SGHAT and CDR2 FQNNGV. The V and J ends lost 0 bases and 4 bases, in that order; junction bases with no gene match: 7. This CDR3 region has 16 residues. This chain's CDR3 is CASSLDFGTGNYEQYF. CDR3 DNA: TGTGCCAGCAGCTTAGATTTCGGGACAGGGAATTACGAGCAGTACTTC.

This rearrangement joins TRBV7-2 to TRBJ1-2, with D uncertain. The CDR3 consists of 14 residues. With 1 base removed from V and 3 bases from J, the gap between germline ends came to 9 bases. Germline CDR1 reads SGHTA; CDR2 reads FQGNSA. The CDR3 protein is CASSLGAFHYGYTF. In DNA form, the CDR3 reads TGTGCCAGCAGCTTAGGAGCCTTCCACTATGGCTACACCTTC.

The chain is built from TRBV18 and TRBJ2-5; D remains ambiguous. CDR3 size: 14 residues. V lost 0 bases to trimming and J lost 1 base, with 6 bases between them. Germline V gives CDR1 KGHSH, CDR2 LQKENI. The CDR3 region is CASSPPVAQETQYF. DNA of the CDR3: TGTGCCAGCTCACCACCGGTAGCCCAAGAGACCCAGTACTTC.

The V and J genes are TRBV13 and TRBJ1-6, with D unresolved. With 0 bases removed from V and 0 bases from J, the gap between germline ends came to 6 bases. The CDR3 spans 16 residues. CDR1 and CDR2 from the germline V gene are PRHDT and FYEKMQ (reference sequence). This CDR3 is CASSLGRSSYNSPLHF. CDR3 nucleotide sequence: TGTGCCAGCAGCTTAGGCCGGAGCTCCTATAATTCACCCCTCCACTTT. The variable domain in full, completed from reference TRBV13 and TRBJ1-6, reads AAGVIQSPRHLIKEKRETATLKCYPIPRHDTVYWYQQGPGQDPQFLISFYEKMQSDKGSIPDRFSAQQFSDYHSELNMSSLELGDSALYFCASSLGRSSYNSPLHFGNGTRLTVT.

The gene calls are TRBV6-5 and TRBJ2-6; no clear D. The CDR3 sequence is 15 residues long. The V and J ends lost 7 bases and 2 bases respectively, with 12 bases between them. Germline CDR1 reads MNHEY; CDR2 reads SVGAGI. This CDR3 reads CASTLPLTGANVLTF. CDR3 bases: TGTGCCAGCACCCTACCCTTGACTGGGGCCAACGTCCTGACTTTC.

The rearrangement joins TRBV19 to TRBJ1-1; TRBD1 might be the D (5 bases). The CDR3 sequence is 14 residues long. V dropped 3 bases and J dropped 2 bases, with 10 bases sitting between them. Germline lookup yields CDR1 LNHDA and CDR2 SQIVND (reference sequence). CDR3 bases: TGTGCCAGTAGTATCGGCAGGGCCAACACTGAAGCTTTCTTT. Its protein is CASSIGRANTEAFF.

In DNA form, the CDR3 reads TGTGCCAGTAGTTTGCGACAGGGGGTTGACAATCAGCCCCAGCATTTT. Amino acid sequence: CASSLRQGVDNQPQHF. The J gene is TRBJ1-5, the V gene TRBV19, with TRBD1 identical over 9 bases. The CDR3 extends over 16 amino acids. J was trimmed by 3 bases and V by 5 bases; bases with no gene match: 8. Germline loops: CDR1 LNHDA, CDR2 SQIVND (reference sequence).

The chain recombines TRBV11-3 with TRBJ2-2, with 7 bases aligning to TRBD2. The CDR3 runs to 15 residues. V lost 3 bases, J lost 4 bases, and 5 bases stayed unmatched. In germline, CDR1 is SGHNT, CDR2 YENEEA. The CDR3 DNA sequence: TGTGCCAGCAGCTTCGGGACTAAGGTCACCGGGGAGCTGTTTTTT. It specifies CASSFGTKVTGELFF.

This clone was picked up a small number of times. This rearrangement joins TRBV27 to TRBJ1-5; 8 nucleotides agree with TRBD1. The CDR3 spans 14 residues. V trimming: 4 bases; J trimming: 2 bases; junction bases outside the gene matches: 1. From germline, CDR1 is MNHEY and CDR2 SMNVEV (reference sequence). CDR3 nucleotides: TGTGCCAGCAGTTCGACAGGGGGCAATCAGCCCCAGCATTTT. It is translated as CASSSTGGNQPQHF.

This clone was seen a handful of times. V usage is TRBV28 and J usage is TRBJ1-2, with a tentative D call TRBD1 (6 bases). With 6 bases removed from V and 0 bases from J, the gap between germline ends came to 11 bases. CDR3 length: 14 amino acids. CDR1 MDHEN and CDR2 SYDVKM come from the germline V gene. DNA of the CDR3: TGTGCCAGCAGCCTGGACAGAGCTAACTATGGCTACACCTTC. Encoded protein: CASSLDRANYGYTF.